Following are 6 T cell receptor beta chains from one sample sequenced in a study of T cell clonotyping in hematopoietic cell transplantation. This sample's time point: recipient sample about 28 days before transplant, after cytoreduction. This table comes from immunoSEQ multiplex PCR, and its TCRdb copy is limited to in-frame clones, with some not included. The profile shows tens of thousands of clones, 85% of them singletons. The material was peripheral blood mononuclear cells, obtained before stem cell transplant. These receptors all come from a man aged 55 to 70 with acute myeloid leukemia. Some clones in this sample may be carry-over from other donors' samples.

The gene calls are TRBV2 and TRBJ1-2; D is ambiguous. Germline V CDR1 and CDR2: SNHLY, FYNNEI. Trimming stripped 7 bases from V and 0 bases from J, with 24 bases between. CDR3 length: 18 residues. The CDR3 DNA reads TGTGCCAGCAACGATAGGTACAGTCAAAAAATTTCTAACTATGGCTACACCTTC. As protein: CASNDRYSQKISNYGYTF.

J is TRBJ2-5 and V is TRBV6-5; D might be TRBD1 or TRBD2, each matching 6 bases. This CDR3 is 15 amino acids long. V lost 6 bases and J lost 5, with 19 bases in between. Germline V gene sequence: CDR1 MNHEY, CDR2 SVGAGI. The CDR3 region is CASSPLSGARETQYF. CDR3 coding DNA: TGTGCCAGCAGCCCCCTCTCGGGGGCACGGGAGACCCAGTACTTC.

V usage is TRBV6-5 and J usage is TRBJ2-7, with D maybe TRBD1 (6 bases). The CDR3 runs 15 residues. Trimming took 0 bases from V and 2 from J, leaving 11 bases between them. CDR1 MNHEY and CDR2 SVGAGI come from the germline V gene. CDR3: CASSYSGDMTYEQYF. The DNA of the CDR3 is TGTGCCAGCAGTTACTCAGGGGACATGACCTACGAGCAGTACTTC.

This chain connects TRBV28 to TRBJ1-4; TRBD1 matches 8 bases. V shed 6 bases, J shed 8 bases, and the junction held 8 bases outside the gene matches. Germline V CDR1 and CDR2: MDHEN, SYDVKM. This CDR3 is built from 14 residues. CDR3 coding DNA: TGTGCCAGCAGAACGGACAGGGTTCGGGAAAAACTGTTTTTT. As protein: CASRTDRVREKLFF.

The rearrangement joins TRBV11-3 to TRBJ2-3, with D maybe TRBD1 (5 bases). Between the trimmed V and J ends, which lost 1 base and 4 bases, there was a span of 9 bases. This CDR3 is 14 amino acids long. CDR1 SGHNT and CDR2 YENEEA come from the germline V gene. This CDR3 reads CASSLVTGADTQYF. For the CDR3, the DNA is TGTGCCAGCAGCTTAGTCACAGGAGCAGATACGCAGTATTTT.

This chain links TRBV6-1 with TRBJ2-3, with TRBD1 matching 8 bases. The CDR3 has 15 residues. V was clipped by 7 bases and J by 6 bases; unmatched bases: 12. The germline CDR1 and CDR2 sequences are MNHNS and SASEGT. The CDR3 region has the DNA TGTGCCAGCATGTCTCGGACAGGGTCTTTGGATACGCAGTATTTT. This translates into CASMSRTGSLDTQYF.